Each of the 27 T cell receptor beta chains below was sequenced from the same sample in a study of CD8 T cells in ankylosing spondylitis. TCRdb re-analysed the 5' RACE reads in MiXCR, keeping a single row per CDR3 protein. The data contain about 150,000 distinct CDR3 sequences, around two fifths of them singletons. The source material was synovial fluid, either unsorted or a sorted T cell fraction (not recorded which). These receptors were taken from a male donor with ankylosing spondylitis.

The chain employs TRBV4-1 and TRBJ1-5, with a weak D call TRBD1 (5 bases). The germline V gene has CDR1 MGHRA and CDR2 YSYEKL. Deletions cut 4 bases from V and 5 bases from J, with 12 bases between. This CDR3 spans 14 amino acids. The CDR3 loop is CASSPVEGYQPQHF. The CDR3 DNA follows: TGCGCCAGCAGCCCGGTCGAGGGGTATCAGCCCCAGCATTTT.

This chain links TRBV27 with TRBJ2-7; 9 nucleotides align to TRBD1. Germline loops: CDR1 MNHEY, CDR2 SMNVEV (reference sequence). V shed 1 base, J shed 3 bases, and the junction held 1 base outside the gene matches. This CDR3 is built from 14 residues. DNA of the CDR3: TGTGCCAGCAGTTTATTGGACAGGGGCTACGAGCAGTACTTC. As protein: CASSLLDRGYEQYF.

The chain carries TRBV15 and TRBJ2-7; D perhaps matches TRBD2 (5 bases). Germline loops: CDR1 LNHNV, CDR2 YYDKDF (reference sequence). The CDR3 is made up of 16 amino acids. V was shortened by 3 bases and J by 2 bases, with 17 bases between the two germline ends. DNA of the CDR3: TGTGCCACCAGCAGCCAGCGGAAGTTCAGGACCTACGAGCAGTACTTC. This translates into CATSSQRKFRTYEQYF.

The chain employs TRBV28 and TRBJ2-1, with 9 bases matching TRBD1. J was trimmed by 3 bases and V by 4 bases; bases with no gene match: 10. CDR3 length: 17 residues. Germline V gene data show CDR1 as MDHEN and CDR2 as SYDVKM. Here the CDR3 reads CASSWDREVPYYNEQFF. The DNA for the CDR3 is TGTGCCAGCAGTTGGGACAGGGAAGTCCCCTACTACAATGAGCAGTTCTTC.

A few counts support this clonotype. The chain combines TRBV27 with TRBJ1-5, with D maybe TRBD1 (5 bases). The CDR3 covers 14 residues. Germline V lookup: CDR1 MNHEY, CDR2 SMNVEV (reference sequence). Trimming stripped 3 bases from V and 7 bases from J, with 13 bases between. For the CDR3, the DNA is TGTGCCAGCAGTTTGGGCAGGGCAGGGCAGCCCCAGCATTTT. Encoded protein: CASSLGRAGQPQHF.

The chain uses TRBV12-3 or TRBV12-4 and TRBJ2-1, with 14 bases lining up with TRBD2. The V segment lost 6 bases and the J segment 10 bases; nucleotides outside the gene matches: 5. The CDR3 runs to 14 residues. The CDR3 loop reads CASRIGTSGGEQFF. The CDR3 region has the DNA TGTGCCAGCAGAATTGGGACTAGCGGGGGAGAGCAGTTCTTC.

This clonotype appeared many times. The rearrangement links TRBV7-9 to TRBJ2-7, with D perhaps TRBD1 (5 bases). CDR1 SEHNR and CDR2 FQNEAQ come from the germline V gene (reference sequence). Trimming stripped 5 bases from V and 8 bases from J, with 22 bases between. There are 15 residues in the CDR3. The CDR3 region has the DNA TGTGCCAGCAGCCCCCAAGACAGTCCTCTACAGAAGCAGTACTTC. Its translation is CASSPQDSPLQKQYF. Using reference TRBV7-9 and TRBJ2-7 for the parts outside the CDR3, the full variable domain is DTGVSQNPRHKITKRGQNVTFRCDPISEHNRLYWYRQTLGQGPEFLTYFQNEAQLEKSRLLSDRFSAERPKGSFSTLEIQRTEQGDSAMYLCASSPQDSPLQKQYFGPGTRLTVT.

V and J are TRBV6-1 and TRBJ2-5; possible D gene TRBD1, 6 bases. The CDR3 loop spans 16 amino acids. Trimming stripped 6 bases from V and 3 bases from J, with 20 bases between. The germline V gene encodes CDR1 MNHNS and CDR2 SASEGT. CDR3 sequence: CASSPLGHSYKETQYF. CDR3 coding DNA: TGTGCCAGCAGCCCCCTGGGACATTCTTACAAAGAGACCCAGTACTTC.

This clonotype was found many times. The genes are TRBV6-4 and TRBJ2-1, with 7 positions matching TRBD2. V lost 0 bases to trimming and J lost 7 bases; unmatched junction nucleotides: 3. Germline CDR1 is MRHNA and CDR2 is SNTAGT. The CDR3 length is 14 residues. DNA of the CDR3: TGTGCCAGCAGTGACTCGGTGGGGGGGAATGAGCAGTTCTTC. Its protein is CASSDSVGGNEQFF.

The J gene is TRBJ2-1, the V gene TRBV5-1; the match to TRBD2 covers 8 bases. V lost 2 bases and J lost 8; bases outside the gene matches: 9. Germline loops: CDR1 SGHRS, CDR2 YFSETQ. The CDR3 is 15 residues long. The CDR3 DNA sequence: TGCGCCAGCAGCTTTAGCGGGGTCGGGGGCGATGAGCAGTTCTTC. It is translated as CASSFSGVGGDEQFF. Based on the CDR3 plus reference TRBV5-1 and TRBJ2-1, the full variable domain is KAGVTQTPRYLIKTRGQQVTLSCSPISGHRSVSWYQQTPGQGLQFLFEYFSETQRNKGNFPGRFSGRQFSNSRSEMNVSTLELGDSALYLCASSFSGVGGDEQFFGPGTRLTVL.

This clonotype was counted only a few times. The chain links TRBV5-1 to TRBJ1-6; the match to TRBD1 covers 8 bases. Germline V gene data show CDR1 as SGHRS and CDR2 as YFSETQ. Trimming cost V 0 bases and J 0 bases; bases outside gene matches: 8. CDR3 length equals 19 residues. This CDR3 reads CASSLAGPTGVSYNSPLHF. The CDR3 bases are TGCGCCAGCAGCTTGGCTGGACCGACAGGGGTCTCCTATAATTCACCCCTCCACTTT.

This clonotype was observed at least ten times. The J gene is TRBJ1-1, the V gene TRBV25-1, with 7 positions matching TRBD1. The CDR3 extends over 15 amino acids. V lost 6 bases to trimming and J lost 1 base; unmatched junction nucleotides: 8. CDR1 is MGHDK and CDR2 is SYGVNS in the germline V gene. The CDR3 coding sequence is TGTGCCAGCAGCCGGGACAGAATACCGAACACTGAAGCTTTCTTT. As protein: CASSRDRIPNTEAFF.

This clonotype was counted a few times. V is TRBV4-3 and J is TRBJ2-7, with TRBD2 matching 7 bases. Germline loops: CDR1 LGHNA, CDR2 YSLEER. This CDR3 is 15 amino acids long. Losses at the gene ends were 4 bases for V and 2 bases for J; bases not matched to a gene: 8. This CDR3 reads CASSPGISGTYEQYF. Here the CDR3 DNA reads TGCGCCAGCAGCCCAGGAATCAGCGGGACCTACGAGCAGTACTTC.

The V gene is TRBV7-3, the J gene TRBJ1-5; TRBD1 aligns across 10 bases. Germline V gene data show CDR1 as SGHTA and CDR2 as FQGTGA. The CDR3 is 15 amino acids. With V trimmed by 4 bases and J by 4 bases, 4 bases remained unmatched. In DNA form, the CDR3 reads TGTGCCAGCAGCTCCTCGGACAGGGGGAATCAGCCCCAGCATTTT. Its protein is CASSSSDRGNQPQHF.

Comments on this clonotype: The junction does not match germline at one end; this may be a read error. This chain links TRBV12-3 or TRBV12-4 with TRBJ2-2; tentatively, D is TRBD2 (5 bases). The CDR3 contains 15 residues. The CDR3 sequence is CASSPHGGRFGDLFF. The CDR3 DNA reads TGTGCCAGCAGCCCCCACGGCGGACGCTTCGGGGATCTGTTTTTT.

The chain couples TRBV20-1 to TRBJ2-1; 13 bases map to TRBD2. V dropped 6 bases and J dropped 6; count of bases not matched to a gene: 11. The V gene's germline CDR1 is DFQATT and CDR2 SNEGSKA (reference sequence). The CDR3 spans 16 residues. The CDR3 DNA follows: TGCAGTGCCGCGCCGGGACTAGCGGGAAGCGGCAATGAGCAGTTCTTC. It is translated as CSAAPGLAGSGNEQFF.

This clonotype was seen a single time. The chain recombines TRBV2 with TRBJ2-1; 12 bases agree with TRBD2. The CDR3 consists of 15 residues. Germline CDR1 is SNHLY and CDR2 is FYNNEI. The junction had 5 bases not matched to a gene; V was cut back by 8 bases and J by 3 bases. CDR3 nucleotide sequence: TGTGCCAGCGGAGGACTAGCGGGGATCTACAATGAGCAGTTCTTC. It is translated as CASGGLAGIYNEQFF.

This chain joins TRBV4-1 and TRBJ1-2; D is undetermined. The CDR3 loop spans 13 amino acids. V lost 3 bases, J lost 5 bases, and 10 bases lay in between. Per germline, CDR1 MGHRA and CDR2 YSYEKL. CDR3 DNA: TGCGCCAGCAGCCAGGCCACGACGTATGGCTACACCTTC. Protein sequence: CASSQATTYGYTF.

The chain employs TRBV7-2 and TRBJ2-5; 15 bases line up with TRBD2. Losses at the gene ends were 8 bases for V and 7 bases for J; bases not matched to a gene: 5. Germline CDR1 SGHTA, CDR2 FQGNSA. This CDR3 comprises 14 residues. DNA for the CDR3: TGTGCCAGCGCATTGGGACTAGCGGGGGGGACCCAGTACTTC. It encodes CASALGLAGGTQYF. The full variable domain, in which reference TRBV7-2 and TRBJ2-5 provide the parts outside the CDR3, is GAGVSQSPSNKVTEKGKDVELRCDPISGHTALYWYRQSLGQGLEFLIYFQGNSAPDKSGLPSDRFSAERTGGSVSTLTIQRTQQEDSAVYLCASALGLAGGTQYFGPGTRLLVL.

A few counts support this clonotype. The V gene is TRBV5-6, the J gene TRBJ2-3; weak D call: TRBD2 (6 bases). Trimming stripped 0 bases from V and 7 bases from J, with 21 bases between. Germline-derived CDR1 and CDR2 are SGHDT and YYEEEE. CDR3 length: 17 amino acids. The CDR3 DNA is TGTGCCAGCAGCTTGGGGCGACCCGGGACTTCCCGGAATACGCAGTATTTT. Translated: CASSLGRPGTSRNTQYF.

The gene calls are TRBV10-3 and TRBJ1-1; tentatively, D is TRBD1 (5 bases). Trimming took 5 bases from V and 7 from J, leaving 23 bases between them. This CDR3 spans 16 amino acids. Germline lookup yields CDR1 ENHRY and CDR2 SYGVKD. CDR3 residues: CAISKSGGIRKHEAFF. Written as DNA, the CDR3 is TGTGCCATCAGTAAAAGTGGGGGGATCCGCAAACATGAAGCTTTCTTT.

In this sample, this clonotype turned up a few times. The chain recombines TRBV4-1 with TRBJ2-2, with a tentative D call TRBD2 (6 bases). Trimming removed 5 bases from V and 3 bases from J, with 13 bases in between. In germline, CDR1 is MGHRA, CDR2 YSYEKL. The CDR3 length is 15 residues. CDR3: CASSSEERDTGELFF. For the CDR3, the DNA is TGCGCCAGCAGCTCAGAGGAGCGGGACACCGGGGAGCTGTTTTTT.

This clonotype was counted between two and nine times. V is TRBV4-1 and J is TRBJ2-5; 7 positions agree with TRBD1. The length of the CDR3 is 14 residues. From germline, CDR1 is MGHRA and CDR2 YSYEKL. V shed 2 bases, J shed 5 bases, and the junction held 5 bases outside the gene matches. CDR3 sequence: CASSQRQGWETQYF. Written as DNA, the CDR3 is TGCGCCAGCAGCCAACGACAGGGATGGGAGACCCAGTACTTC.

A few counts support this clonotype. The junction and the germline gene differ at one end; a read error may be behind it. The chain joins TRBV4-2 to TRBJ2-2; D not resolved. The germline gives CDR1 LGHNA, CDR2 YNFKEQ. This CDR3 spans 14 amino acids. CDR3 in amino acids: CASSQDYSTGELFF. In DNA, the CDR3 is TGCGCCAGCAGCCAAGATTACAGCACCGGGGAGCTGTTTTTT.

The chain joins TRBV2 to TRBJ1-1; no clear D. CDR3 length equals 15 residues. The ends were cut back, 7 bases at V and 10 bases at J, with 25 bases in the middle. Germline CDR1 and CDR2: SNHLY and FYNNEI. The CDR3 spells CASMSDLGSRESAFF. The CDR3 coding sequence is TGTGCCAGCATGAGTGATCTGGGGTCCAGAGAGTCAGCTTTCTTT.

The table lists this clonotype with a few counts. The V gene is TRBV7-8, the J gene TRBJ2-7, with no clear D. The V gene's germline CDR1 is SGHVS and CDR2 FQNEAQ. Deletions cut 1 base from V and 2 bases from J, with 15 bases between. The CDR3 is made up of 16 amino acids. The CDR3 DNA reads as TGTGCCAGCAGCTTAGAAGGGCCAGAAGTAGCCTACGAGCAGTACTTC. Translation: CASSLEGPEVAYEQYF.

This clonotype was observed a handful of times. The chain links TRBV18 to TRBJ1-2, with a possible D match to TRBD1 (5 bases). The CDR3 is made up of 14 amino acids. Germline V gene data show CDR1 as KGHSH and CDR2 as LQKENI. Trimming took off 3 bases at V and 8 bases at J, with 16 bases between the two ends. The CDR3 is CASSPVRGMNGYTF. CDR3 nucleotide sequence: TGTGCCAGCTCACCTGTTCGGGGGATGAACGGCTACACCTTC. The complete variable domain, with remaining parts taken from reference TRBV18 and TRBJ1-2, reads NAGVMQNPRHLVRRRGQEARLRCSPMKGHSHVYWYRQLPEEGLKFMVYLQKENIIDESGMPKERFSAEFPKEGPSILRIQQVVRGDSAAYFCASSPVRGMNGYTFGSGTRLTVV.